What follows are 8 T cell receptor beta chains derived from one specimen sequenced in a study of vaccination effects on CD4 cells after COVID-19. No antigen has been assigned to these receptors. Assay used: immunoSEQ multiplex PCR; TCRdb lists only in-frame clones, some missing. Of roughly 25,000 clones in the sample, less than 85% were seen once. Ahead of sequencing, the ViraFEST assay grew antigen-specific CD4+ T cells using viral peptide pools. CD4+ T cell isolation took place after about 11 days of culture. All study participants received two doses of BNT162b2 or mRNA-1273 vaccine. Sequenced material: CD4+ T cells from PBMCs cultured with SARS-CoV-2 spike peptides, taken after COVID-19 vaccination. The receptors were gathered from a human donor who received a COVID-19 vaccine.

This clone counts as medium-sized. The chain employs TRBV6-5 and TRBJ2-7; 10 bases align to TRBD1. Germline CDR1 is MNHEY and CDR2 is SVGAGI. V gave up 6 bases and J gave up 3 bases; unmatched junction bases: 8. This CDR3 is 15 amino acids long. CDR3 DNA: TGTGCCAGCAGACCCAGACAGGGGGCGTTCTACGAGCAGTACTTC. Its translation: CASRPRQGAFYEQYF.

The V call is TRBV7-8, the J call TRBJ1-2, with D uncertain. CDR3 length equals 15 residues. Looked up from germline, CDR1 is SGHVS and CDR2 is FQNEAQ. Trimming took 5 bases from V and 4 from J, leaving 17 bases between them. The CDR3 loop is CASSPRTLNLYGYTF. CDR3 nucleotide sequence: TGTGCCAGCAGCCCTAGGACCCTCAATCTCTATGGCTACACCTTC.

Note on this clone: This CDR3 is also generated by other DNA sequences in the sample. V usage is TRBV3-1 (or the pseudogene TRBV3-2) and J usage is TRBJ2-3; 7 bases line up with TRBD2. The germline V gene has CDR1 LGHDT and CDR2 YNNKEL (reference sequence). CDR3 size: 14 residues. The ends lost 4 bases at V and 3 bases at J; junction bases unmatched: 4. The CDR3 DNA reads as TGTGCCAGCAGCCCCAGCGGGACTACAGATACGCAGTATTTT. As protein: CASSPSGTTDTQYF.

This sequence joins TRBV18 and TRBJ2-5; TRBD2 might be the D (6 bases). V was cut by 6 bases and J by 4 bases, with 12 bases left in between. This CDR3 region has 13 residues. Germline-derived CDR1 and CDR2 are KGHSH and LQKENI. The CDR3 loop is CASSPAGGETQYF. The CDR3 DNA is TGTGCCAGCTCCCCGGCCGGGGGAGAGACCCAGTACTTC.

The V call is TRBV7-8, the J call TRBJ1-5; a possible D gene is TRBD1 (5 bases). Germline CDR1 and CDR2: SGHVS and FQNEAQ. The CDR3 contains 14 residues. V was shortened by 5 bases and J by 4 bases, with 12 bases between the two germline ends. The CDR3 region is CASSPSGRNQPQHF. DNA for the CDR3: TGTGCCAGCAGCCCCTCGGGACGGAATCAGCCCCAGCATTTT. The entire variable domain, with the rest obtained from reference TRBV7-8 and TRBJ1-5, is as follows: GAGVSQSPRYKVAKRGQDVALRCDPISGHVSLFWYQQALGQGPEFLTYFQNEAQLDKSGLPSDRFFAERPEGSVSTLKIQRTQQEDSAVYLCASSPSGRNQPQHFGDGTRLSIL.

The V call is TRBV11-3, the J call TRBJ2-7; 10 nucleotides agree with TRBD1. CDR3 length equals 14 residues. The germline CDR1 and CDR2 sequences are SGHNT and YENEEA. J lost 3 bases, V lost 3 bases, and 2 bases had no gene match. This CDR3 is CASSFGTGDYEQYF. The CDR3 coding sequence is TGTGCCAGCAGCTTTGGGACAGGGGACTACGAGCAGTACTTC. Together with reference TRBV11-3 and TRBJ2-7, the CDR3 gives the full variable domain: EAGVVQSPRYKIIEKKQPVAFWCNPISGHNTLYWYLQNLGQGPELLIRYENEEAVDDSQLPKDRFSAERLKGVDSTLKIQPAELGDSAVYLCASSFGTGDYEQYFGPGTRLTVT.

This sequence joins TRBV18 and TRBJ1-3, with 8 bases fitting TRBD1. Germline CDR1 reads KGHSH; CDR2 reads LQKENI. The CDR3 length is 16 residues. Germline trimming cut 4 bases from V and 0 bases from J; bases unmatched to any gene: 5. The CDR3: CASSLRGQDSGNTIYF. The CDR3 nucleotides read TGTGCCAGCTCACTAAGGGGACAGGACTCTGGAAACACCATATATTTT.

The chain carries TRBV7-9 and TRBJ2-3; 15 nucleotides align to TRBD2. The V and J ends lost 5 bases and 6 bases, in that order; junction bases with no gene match: 3. CDR1 is SEHNR, CDR2 FQNEAQ, per germline (reference sequence). The CDR3 loop spans 15 amino acids. CDR3 nucleotide sequence: TGTGCCAGCAGCCGCGGGACTAGCGGGGGGGATACGCAGTATTTT. This encodes CASSRGTSGGDTQYF.